What follows are 24 T cell receptor beta chains derived from one specimen sequenced in a study of blood T cell repertoires in COVID-19. Libraries were prepared by immunoSEQ multiplex PCR; TCRdb keeps only in-frame clonotypes and omits some of them. The sample lists over 110,000 clones, around nine tenths occurring once. The sample comprised peripheral blood. These receptors were taken from a woman in her forties or fifties with acute or convalescent COVID-19.

The chain uses TRBV11-3 and TRBJ2-1, with D perhaps matching TRBD2 (5 bases). The CDR3 has 14 amino acids. The germline V gene encodes CDR1 SGHNT and CDR2 YENEEA. With 0 bases removed from V and 5 bases from J, the gap between germline ends came to 8 bases. The CDR3 sequence is CASSLEGSDNEQFF. As DNA, the CDR3 is TGTGCCAGCAGCTTAGAAGGTAGCGACAATGAGCAGTTCTTC. Full variable domain (rest looked up from reference TRBV11-3 and TRBJ2-1): EAGVVQSPRYKIIEKKQPVAFWCNPISGHNTLYWYLQNLGQGPELLIRYENEEAVDDSQLPKDRFSAERLKGVDSTLKIQPAELGDSAVYLCASSLEGSDNEQFFGPGTRLTVL.

The CDR3 nucleotides read TGTGCCAGCAGCTTCGCGGGCGGGGTCACTGAAGCTTTCTTT. Translated, it gives CASSFAGGVTEAFF. The gene calls are TRBV7-2 and TRBJ1-1; D is uncertain. This CDR3 comprises 14 residues. CDR1 and CDR2 from the germline V gene are SGHTA and FQGNSA. V lost 3 bases and J 4 bases, leaving 12 bases between the germline ends.

V usage is TRBV13 and J usage is TRBJ2-1, with a possible D match to TRBD2 (6 bases). Between the trimmed V and J ends, which lost 5 bases and 2 bases, there was a span of 16 bases. The CDR3 extends over 16 amino acids. Germline CDR1 and CDR2: PRHDT and FYEKMQ (reference sequence). CDR3 in amino acids: CASSPKGLIAYNEQFF. The CDR3 DNA is TGTGCCAGCAGCCCCAAGGGACTTATTGCCTACAATGAGCAGTTCTTC.

J is TRBJ1-3 and V is TRBV3-1 (or the pseudogene TRBV3-2), with D unresolved. Germline V gives CDR1 LGHDT, CDR2 YNNKEL (reference sequence). This CDR3 spans 11 amino acids. V shed 4 bases and J shed 4 bases, with 2 bases lying between them. The CDR3 region is CASSPGNTIYF. The CDR3, as DNA: TGTGCCAGCAGCCCGGGAAACACCATATATTTT.

This chain uses TRBV10-3 with TRBJ2-5; D is perhaps TRBD1 (5 bases). This CDR3 is 16 amino acids long. With 6 bases removed from V and 2 bases from J, the gap between germline ends came to 19 bases. CDR1 is ENHRY, CDR2 SYGVKD, per germline. The chain's CDR3 is CAISPRVTGAQETQYF. The CDR3 DNA is TGTGCCATCAGCCCCAGGGTCACAGGAGCTCAAGAGACCCAGTACTTC.

The count of this clone is one. The chain joins TRBV5-4 to TRBJ1-1; possibly TRBD1 for D (5 bases). The CDR3 runs to 14 residues. Germline assignment: CDR1 SGHNT and CDR2 YYREEE (reference sequence). The V end was cut by 3 bases, the J end by 0 bases, with 9 bases between. Written as DNA, the CDR3 is TGTGCCAGCAGCTCGGGACTCTTGAACACTGAAGCTTTCTTT. Amino acid sequence: CASSSGLLNTEAFF.

The genes are TRBV30 and TRBJ2-5, with no clear D. The CDR3 loop spans 13 amino acids. Germline V gene lookup returns CDR1 GTSNPN and CDR2 SVGIG (reference sequence). V lost 4 bases and J lost 1, with 10 bases in between. CDR3 coding DNA: TGTGCCTGGACCCCCCCATTCCAAGAGACCCAGTACTTC. It yields the protein CAWTPPFQETQYF.

The chain carries TRBV3-1 (or the pseudogene TRBV3-2) and TRBJ1-2; D gene uncertain. V lost 4 bases and J lost 6, with 12 bases in between. The CDR3 has 13 amino acids. Germline loops: CDR1 LGHDT, CDR2 YNNKEL (reference sequence). The CDR3: CASSPDGENGYTF. The CDR3 coding sequence is TGTGCCAGCAGCCCTGACGGGGAAAATGGCTACACCTTC.

The DNA of the CDR3 is TGTGCCAGCAGCGTAGAATCGGGAGGGGACGAGCAGTACTTC. It specifies CASSVESGGDEQYF. The J gene is TRBJ2-7, the V gene TRBV9, with 8 bases that match TRBD2. With V trimmed by 0 bases and J by 5 bases, 4 bases remained unmatched. This CDR3 is built from 14 residues. Germline CDR1 reads SGDLS; CDR2 reads YYNGEE. The whole variable domain, remainder taken from reference TRBV9 and TRBJ2-7, is DSGVTQTPKHLITATGQRVTLRCSPRSGDLSVYWYQQSLDQGLQFLIQYYNGEERAKGNILERFSAQQFPDLHSELNLSSLELGDSALYFCASSVESGGDEQYFGPGTRLTVT.

This sequence joins TRBV18 and TRBJ1-4, with D unresolved. The germline CDR1 and CDR2 sequences are KGHSH and LQKENI. Trimming stripped 6 bases from V and 4 bases from J, with 9 bases between. The CDR3 has 13 amino acids. The CDR3 region is CASSASVNEKLFF. CDR3 nucleotide sequence: TGTGCCAGCTCTGCTTCGGTTAATGAAAAACTGTTTTTT.

CDR3: CASSLSPTDTQYF. CDR3 bases: TGTGCCAGCAGCCTCTCCCCCACAGATACGCAGTATTTT. V is TRBV7-3 and J is TRBJ2-3; D is ambiguous. Trimming took 5 bases from V and 2 from J, leaving 8 bases between them. Germline V gene data show CDR1 as SGHTA and CDR2 as FQGTGA. The CDR3 covers 13 residues.

The chain links TRBV28 to TRBJ2-5; TRBD2 aligns across 7 bases. Germline-derived CDR1 and CDR2 are MDHEN and SYDVKM. V lost 5 bases to trimming and J lost 0 bases; unmatched junction nucleotides: 9. The CDR3 is 16 residues long. The CDR3 reads CASSPRRDYHQETQYF. The CDR3 nucleotides are TGTGCCAGCAGTCCCCGCCGGGACTACCACCAAGAGACCCAGTACTTC.

This clone was observed once. The chain is built from TRBV4-2 and TRBJ2-3, with TRBD2 as a possible D gene (6 bases). This CDR3 spans 15 amino acids. V was clipped by 4 bases and J by 0 bases, with 11 bases between them. Germline V gene lookup returns CDR1 LGHNA and CDR2 YNFKEQ. The chain's CDR3 is CASSLHAGSTDTQYF. CDR3 nucleotide sequence: TGTGCCAGCAGCCTCCATGCGGGGAGCACAGATACGCAGTATTTT.

V gene TRBV24-1 combines with J gene TRBJ2-2; perhaps TRBD1 as D (6 bases). Germline lookup yields CDR1 KGHDR and CDR2 SFDVKD. Trimming took 3 bases from V and 2 from J, leaving 12 bases between them. This CDR3 is built from 16 residues. The CDR3 DNA is TGTGCCACCAGTGATCCTCAGGGGACAAACACCGGGGAGCTGTTTTTT. Translated: CATSDPQGTNTGELFF.

This clone appeared once. The chain carries TRBV19 and TRBJ1-5, with 7 bases fitting TRBD1. The germline V gene encodes CDR1 LNHDA and CDR2 SQIVND (reference sequence). V lost 3 bases and J lost 6; bases outside the gene matches: 17. The CDR3 length is 18 residues. The CDR3: CASSMPRQGTPWGQPQHF. The CDR3 region has the DNA TGTGCCAGTAGTATGCCGAGACAGGGAACCCCGTGGGGTCAGCCCCAGCATTTT.

The chain links TRBV7-9 to TRBJ2-5; 8 positions match TRBD1. The CDR3 sequence is 15 residues long. V shed 3 bases and J 1 base; nucleotides not matched to a gene: 4. Germline V CDR1 and CDR2: SEHNR, FQNEAQ (reference sequence). CDR3 loop: CASSFDRGSQETQYF. The CDR3 bases are TGTGCCAGCAGCTTTGACAGGGGCAGCCAAGAGACCCAGTACTTC.

DNA for the CDR3: TGTGCCAGTAGGGGGACAGGGGGCGCGGGACCCTATGGCTACACCTTC. It translates to CASRGTGGAGPYGYTF. The gene calls are TRBV19 and TRBJ1-2; 12 bases agree with TRBD1. The CDR3 has 16 residues. In germline, CDR1 is LNHDA, CDR2 SQIVND (reference sequence). J was trimmed by 4 bases and V by 6 bases; bases with no gene match: 9. Looking up the rest from reference TRBV19 and TRBJ1-2 gives the full variable domain: DGGITQSPKYLFRKEGQNVTLSCEQNLNHDAMYWYRQDPGQGLRLIYYSQIVNDFQKGDIAEGYSVSREKKESFPLTVTSAQKNPTAFYLCASRGTGGAGPYGYTFGSGTRLTVV.

The rearrangement uses TRBV28 and TRBJ1-5, with a weak D call TRBD1 (5 bases). The V end lost 4 bases, the J end lost 6 bases, and 13 bases lay between the germline ends. Germline CDR1 and CDR2: MDHEN and SYDVKM. The CDR3 loop spans 14 amino acids. CDR3: CASSSGGSGQPQHF. CDR3 DNA: TGTGCCAGCAGTTCTGGGGGGTCGGGTCAGCCCCAGCATTTT.

This clone was recorded once. CDR3 coding DNA: TGTGCCAGCAGCCAAGGTCTACGGGTGGGTCGCGACGAGCAGTACTTC. Translated: CASSQGLRVGRDEQYF. The V gene is TRBV14, the J gene TRBJ2-7, with D unclear. CDR1 SGHDN and CDR2 FVKESK come from the germline V gene. The V gene lost 1 base and the J gene lost 5 bases, with 18 bases spanning the gap. The CDR3 is made up of 16 amino acids.

This clone was detected a few times. The gene calls are TRBV2 and TRBJ1-3; 8 bases are shared with TRBD1. The V gene's germline CDR1 is SNHLY and CDR2 FYNNEI. This CDR3 is 15 amino acids long. V lost 4 bases, J lost 3 bases, and 5 bases stayed unmatched. The CDR3 here is CASSGPDRDGNTIYF. The DNA of the CDR3 is TGTGCCAGCAGTGGTCCGGACAGGGATGGAAACACCATATATTTT.

The rearrangement links TRBV5-1 to TRBJ2-7, with 9 nucleotides matching TRBD2. Germline trimming cut 4 bases from V and 7 bases from J; bases unmatched to any gene: 12. The CDR3 length is 15 residues. Germline V gene sequence: CDR1 SGHRS, CDR2 YFSETQ. CDR3 residues: CASSATGTSYLEQYF. The CDR3 DNA reads as TGCGCCAGCAGCGCCACCGGGACTAGCTATCTAGAGCAGTACTTC.

The V gene is TRBV7-9, the J gene TRBJ2-3; D might be TRBD2 (6 bases). The CDR3 extends over 16 amino acids. V was trimmed by 5 bases and J by 2 bases, leaving 17 bases between them. Germline V gives CDR1 SEHNR, CDR2 FQNEAQ (reference sequence). This chain's CDR3 is CASSTRLADVTDTQYF. The CDR3 nucleotides read TGTGCCAGCAGCACTCGTTTAGCGGATGTCACAGATACGCAGTATTTT.

This clone showed up just once. The rearrangement joins TRBV28 to TRBJ1-6; the D is unclear. CDR1 and CDR2 (germline): MDHEN, SYDVKM. This CDR3 is 12 amino acids long. Trimming stripped 2 bases from V and 7 bases from J, with 3 bases between. The CDR3 nucleotides read TGTGCCAGCAGTTTACAGAATTCACCCCTCCACTTT. The encoded protein is CASSLQNSPLHF.

This chain joins TRBV28 and TRBJ2-3, with D tentatively TRBD2 (5 bases). Deletions cut 6 bases from V and 4 bases from J, with 20 bases between. The CDR3 is made up of 16 amino acids. The germline gives CDR1 MDHEN, CDR2 SYDVKM. The CDR3 loop is CASSRIAYPLADTQYF. DNA of the CDR3: TGTGCCAGCAGCCGTATAGCGTACCCCCTCGCAGATACGCAGTATTTT.